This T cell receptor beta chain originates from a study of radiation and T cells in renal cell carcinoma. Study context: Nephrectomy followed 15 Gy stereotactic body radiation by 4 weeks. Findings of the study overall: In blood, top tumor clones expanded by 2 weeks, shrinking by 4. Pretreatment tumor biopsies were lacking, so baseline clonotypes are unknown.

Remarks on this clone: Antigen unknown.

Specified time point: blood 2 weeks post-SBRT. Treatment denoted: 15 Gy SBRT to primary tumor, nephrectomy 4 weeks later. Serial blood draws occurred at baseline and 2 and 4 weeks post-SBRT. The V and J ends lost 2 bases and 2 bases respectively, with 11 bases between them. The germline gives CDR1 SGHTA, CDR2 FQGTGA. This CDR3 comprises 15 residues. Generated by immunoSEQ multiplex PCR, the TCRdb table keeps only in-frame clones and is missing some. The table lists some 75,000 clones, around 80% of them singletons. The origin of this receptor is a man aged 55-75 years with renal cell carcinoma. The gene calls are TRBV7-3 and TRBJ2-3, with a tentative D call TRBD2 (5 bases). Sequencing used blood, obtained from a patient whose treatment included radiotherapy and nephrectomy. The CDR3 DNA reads TGTGCCAGCAGCTTATGTTGGCGGGTCACAGATACGCAGTATTTT. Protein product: CASSLCWRVTDTQYF. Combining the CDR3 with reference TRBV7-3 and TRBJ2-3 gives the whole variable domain GAGVSQTPSNKVTEKGKYVELRCDPISGHTALYWYRQSLGQGPEFLIYFQGTGAADDSGLPNDRFFAVRPEGSVSTLKIQRTERGDSAVYLCASSLCWRVTDTQYFGPGTRLTVL.